A selection of T cell receptor beta chains follows, all from one sample in a study of blood T cell repertoires in COVID-19. The data were produced by immunoSEQ multiplex PCR, yet TCRdb's version contains in-frame clones alone and is incomplete. The table includes approximately 140,000 clones, 75% to 90% detected once. What was sequenced was peripheral blood. These receptors came from a man between 18 and 35 years old with COVID-19, enrolled during active disease. CDR3s include the opening cysteine and the closing phenylalanine or tryptophan. A D gene is named only where the DNA matches it firmly. Expanded clones are given a class, and other clones once, few, many or no size at all.

- | TRBJ2-1 | TRBV7-9 | - | TGTGCCAGCAGCCTTGAGACTAGCAATGAGCAGTTCTTC | CASSLETSNEQFF
TRBD1 | TRBJ1-1 | TRBV7-2 | - | TGTGCCAGCAGCGTATACAGGGGACGAACCACTGAAGCTTTCTTT | CASSVYRGRTTEAFF
- | TRBJ1-1 | TRBV19 | - | TGTGCCAGTAGTATAGGGAAGGGGAATGAAGCTTTCTTT | CASSIGKGNEAFF
- | TRBJ1-1 | TRBV28 | - | TGTGCCAGCAGTTTATTTTTGGTAGGGGCTCCCTCCCGGAGCTTT | CASSLFLVGAPSRSF
- | TRBJ2-2 | TRBV14 | - | TGTGCCAGCAGCCAAAACATTGCCCCCGGGGAGCTGTTTTTT | CASSQNIAPGELFF
- | TRBJ1-1 | TRBV30 | - | TGTGCCTGGGGGAATACAAAAGCTTTCTTT | CAWGNTKAFF
TRBD2 | TRBJ2-7 | TRBV6-5 | - | TGTGCCAGCAGTACTAGCGGGAGGACAGCCTACGAGCAGTACTTC | CASSTSGRTAYEQYF
- | TRBJ2-1 | TRBV28 | - | TGTGCCAGCAGTCCTCGCGACAATGAGCAGTTCTTC | CASSPRDNEQFF
TRBD1 | TRBJ2-5 | TRBV9 | once | TGTGCCAGCAGCGTAGGGTATGGGACAGGGAGGTCCCTGTGGGAGACCCAGTACTTC | CASSVGYGTGRSLWETQYF
- | TRBJ1-5 | TRBV6-2/TRBV6-3 | - | TGTGCCAGCAGTTTTCCGGGTCAGCCCCAGCATTTT | CASSFPGQPQHF
- | TRBJ1-5 | TRBV27 | - | TGTGCCAGCAGTTTATCTCCAGGGCTACAGCCCCAGCATTTT | CASSLSPGLQPQHF
TRBD1 | TRBJ2-7 | TRBV13 | - | TGTGCCAGCAGCGCGGTAACAGGACAGGGGAACTACGAGCAGTACTTC | CASSAVTGQGNYEQYF
- | TRBJ2-7 | TRBV9 | - | TGTGCCAGCAGCCCAGGGCCCGACCCCTCCTACGAGCAGTACTTC | CASSPGPDPSYEQYF
- | TRBJ2-3 | TRBV7-9 | few | TGTGCCAGCAGCGCCCTTACCCGCGTCGATTTT | CASSALTRVDF
- | TRBJ2-1 | TRBV7-3 | - | TGTGCCAGCAGCTTATGGGGAGGGGGCTCCTACAATGAGCAGTTCTTC | CASSLWGGGSYNEQFF
- | TRBJ2-7 | TRBV30 | - | TGTGCCTGGAGTGTACGGTCCTACGAGCAGTACTTC | CAWSVRSYEQYF